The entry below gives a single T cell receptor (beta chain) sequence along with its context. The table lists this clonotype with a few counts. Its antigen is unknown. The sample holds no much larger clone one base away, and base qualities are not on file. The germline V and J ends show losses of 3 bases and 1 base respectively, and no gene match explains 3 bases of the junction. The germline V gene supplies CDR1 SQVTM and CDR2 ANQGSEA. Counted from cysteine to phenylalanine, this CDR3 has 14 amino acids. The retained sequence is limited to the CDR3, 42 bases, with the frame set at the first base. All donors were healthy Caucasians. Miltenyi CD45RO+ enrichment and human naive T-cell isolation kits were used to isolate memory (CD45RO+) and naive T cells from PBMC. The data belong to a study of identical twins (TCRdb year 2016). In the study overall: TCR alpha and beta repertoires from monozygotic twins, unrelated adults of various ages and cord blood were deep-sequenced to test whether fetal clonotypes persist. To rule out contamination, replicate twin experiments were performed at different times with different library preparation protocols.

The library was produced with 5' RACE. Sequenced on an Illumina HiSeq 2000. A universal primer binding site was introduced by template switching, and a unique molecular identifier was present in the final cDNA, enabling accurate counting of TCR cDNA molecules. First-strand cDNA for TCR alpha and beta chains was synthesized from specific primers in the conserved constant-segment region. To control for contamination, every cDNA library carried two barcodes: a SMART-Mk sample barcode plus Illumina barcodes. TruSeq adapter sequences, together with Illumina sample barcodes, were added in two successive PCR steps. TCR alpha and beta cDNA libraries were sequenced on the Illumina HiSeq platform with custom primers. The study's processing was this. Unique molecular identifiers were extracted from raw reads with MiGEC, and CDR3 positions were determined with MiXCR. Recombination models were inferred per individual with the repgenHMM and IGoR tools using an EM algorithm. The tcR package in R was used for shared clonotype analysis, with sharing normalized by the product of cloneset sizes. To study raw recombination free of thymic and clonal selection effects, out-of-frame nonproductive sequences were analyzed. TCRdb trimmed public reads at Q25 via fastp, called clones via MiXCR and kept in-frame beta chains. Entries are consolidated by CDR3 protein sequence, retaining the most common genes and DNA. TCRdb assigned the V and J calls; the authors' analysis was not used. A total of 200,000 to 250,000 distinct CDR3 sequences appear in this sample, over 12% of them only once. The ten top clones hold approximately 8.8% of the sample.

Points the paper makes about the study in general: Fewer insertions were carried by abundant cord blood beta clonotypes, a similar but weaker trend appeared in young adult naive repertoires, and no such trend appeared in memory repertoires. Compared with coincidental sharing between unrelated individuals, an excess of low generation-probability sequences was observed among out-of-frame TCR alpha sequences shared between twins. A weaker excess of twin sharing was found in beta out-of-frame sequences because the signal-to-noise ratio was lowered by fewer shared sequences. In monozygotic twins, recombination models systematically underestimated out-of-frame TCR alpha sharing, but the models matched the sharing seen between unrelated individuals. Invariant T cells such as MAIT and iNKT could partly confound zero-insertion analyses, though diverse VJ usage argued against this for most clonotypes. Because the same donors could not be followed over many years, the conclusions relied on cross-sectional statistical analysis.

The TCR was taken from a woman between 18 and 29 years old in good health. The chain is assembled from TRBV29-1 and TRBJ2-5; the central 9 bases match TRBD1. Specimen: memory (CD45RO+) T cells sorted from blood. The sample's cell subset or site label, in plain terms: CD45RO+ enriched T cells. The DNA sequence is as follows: TGCAGCGTTGAGGAGACAGGGGGCCAAGAGACCCAGTACTTC. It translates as CSVEETGGQETQYF.